This TCR beta chain was sequenced in a study of patients and donors after allogeneic stem cell transplantation. CDR3 length: 15 residues. V was shortened by 8 bases and J by 8 bases, with 25 bases between the two germline ends. Germline CDR1 is DFQATT and CDR2 is SNEGSKA (reference sequence). TCRdb redid the calling of the RT-PCR reads with MiXCR, one entry per CDR3 protein. Seen here are about a million distinct CDR3 sequences, roughly 18% observed once, and the top ten hold around 6%. The material sequenced was blood, either unsorted or a sorted T cell fraction (not recorded which). The receptor's source is a human donor who was either an allogeneic HSCT recipient or a stem cell or donor lymphocyte infusion donor (not recorded which). It is not recorded whose cells these are; they may come from a transplant donor. The rearrangement joins TRBV20-1 to TRBJ2-1; D might be TRBD1 (7 bases). The DNA for the CDR3 is TGCAGTCTTCAGGGGGAGGCGACGAATTGGGATGAGCAGTTCTTC. Residues: CSLQGEATNWDEQFF.